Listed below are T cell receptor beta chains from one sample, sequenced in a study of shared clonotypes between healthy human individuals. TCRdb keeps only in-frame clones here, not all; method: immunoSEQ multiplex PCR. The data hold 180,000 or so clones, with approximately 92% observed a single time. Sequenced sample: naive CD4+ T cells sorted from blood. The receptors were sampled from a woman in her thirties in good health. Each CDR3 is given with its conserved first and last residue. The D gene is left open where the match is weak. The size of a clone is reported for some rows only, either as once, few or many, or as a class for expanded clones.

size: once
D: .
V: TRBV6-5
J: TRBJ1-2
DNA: TGTGCCAGCAGTTACCGGGCCTCAAGGGAAGGCTACACCTTC
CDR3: CASSYRASREGYTF

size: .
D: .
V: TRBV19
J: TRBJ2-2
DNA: TGTGCCAGTGAGGATAGCATAGGATCCGGGGAGCTGTTTTTT
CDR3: CASEDSIGSGELFF

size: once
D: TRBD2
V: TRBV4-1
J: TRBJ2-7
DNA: TGCGCCAGCAGCCAAGTGGGGGCTAGCGGGATCTCCGAGCAGTACTTC
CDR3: CASSQVGASGISEQYF

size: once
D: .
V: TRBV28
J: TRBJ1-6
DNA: TGTGCCAGCAGTTTATTTTCTCTCGGATCACCCCTCCACTTT
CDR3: CASSLFSLGSPLHF

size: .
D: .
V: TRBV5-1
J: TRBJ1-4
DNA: TGCGCCAGCAGCTTGGCTGATTTTGGGTTCACTAATGAAAAACTGTTTTTT
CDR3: CASSLADFGFTNEKLFF

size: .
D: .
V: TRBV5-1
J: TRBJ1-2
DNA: TGCGCCAGCAGCTCAGGGACGGTCTATGGCTACACCTTC
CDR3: CASSSGTVYGYTF

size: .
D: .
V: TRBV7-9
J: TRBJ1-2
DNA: TGTGCCAGCAGCCGTTTCTCAGGGGAGGATGGCTACACCTTC
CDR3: CASSRFSGEDGYTF

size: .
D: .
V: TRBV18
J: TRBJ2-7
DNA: TGTGCCAGCTCCCTAGACAGCTCCTACGAGCAGTACTTC
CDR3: CASSLDSSYEQYF

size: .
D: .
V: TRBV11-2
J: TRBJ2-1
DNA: TGTGCCAGCAGCCCCCTTGGGTTCCCAAGCTACAATGAGCAGTTCTTC
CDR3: CASSPLGFPSYNEQFF

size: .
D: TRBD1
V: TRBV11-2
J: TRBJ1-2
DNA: TGTGCCAGCAGCTTTACCGGGACAGGGAGTTATGGCTACACCTTC
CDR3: CASSFTGTGSYGYTF

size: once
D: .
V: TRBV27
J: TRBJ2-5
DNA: .
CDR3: CASSSSGLAGLISYEQYF

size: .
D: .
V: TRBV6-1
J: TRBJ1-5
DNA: TGTGCCAGCAGTGACACCGGGCCGGGTGGCAATCAGCCCCAGCATTTT
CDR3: CASSDTGPGGNQPQHF

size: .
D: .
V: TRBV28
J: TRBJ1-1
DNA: TGTGCCAGCAGTTTCCCATCGCGAGCGACTGAAGCTTTCTTT
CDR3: CASSFPSRATEAFF

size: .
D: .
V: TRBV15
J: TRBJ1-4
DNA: TGTGCCACCAGCTCCCTCTGGGGCGGTGAAAAACTGTTTTTT
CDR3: CATSSLWGGEKLFF

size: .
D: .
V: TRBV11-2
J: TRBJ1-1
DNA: TGTGCCAGCAGCTTTGGGGAAGGGGGGCTGAACACTGAAGCTTTCTTT
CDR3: CASSFGEGGLNTEAFF

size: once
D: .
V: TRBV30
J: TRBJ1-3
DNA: TGTGCCTGGAGTTCCGGGGGCGGAAACACCATATATTTT
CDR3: CAWSSGGGNTIYF